These T cell receptor beta chains were read from a single sample in a study of blood T cell repertoires in COVID-19. Data came from immunoSEQ multiplex PCR; TCRdb stores just in-frame clones and leaves some out. The sample has about 140,000 clones; roughly 89% are singletons. The sequencing input was peripheral blood. The receptors were gathered from a woman in her forties or fifties with active or convalescent COVID-19. The CDR3 runs from the conserved cysteine through the conserved F or W. A D gene is named only where the DNA matches it firmly. Some rows mark clone size as missing; the rest say once, few, many or name a class of expanded clone.

j_call: TRBJ2-3
v_call: TRBV13
clone_size: .
d_call: TRBD2
cdr3_aa: CASSLFGGGGTLTDTQYF
cdr3_nt: TGTGCCAGCAGCTTATTTGGCGGGGGGGGAACCCTCACAGATACGCAGTATTTT

j_call: TRBJ2-1
v_call: TRBV27
clone_size: .
d_call: TRBD2
cdr3_aa: CASSWTSGGFNEQFF
cdr3_nt: TGTGCCAGCAGCTGGACTAGCGGGGGTTTCAATGAGCAGTTCTTC

j_call: TRBJ2-7
v_call: TRBV5-1
clone_size: .
d_call: TRBD1
cdr3_aa: CASSMGQVSSYEQYF
cdr3_nt: TGCGCCAGCAGCATGGGACAGGTGAGCTCCTACGAGCAGTACTTC

j_call: TRBJ1-1
v_call: TRBV9
clone_size: .
d_call: TRBD1
cdr3_aa: CASSVGQSNTEAFF
cdr3_nt: TGTGCCAGCAGCGTGGGACAGAGCAACACTGAAGCTTTCTTT

j_call: TRBJ2-1
v_call: TRBV18
clone_size: .
d_call: .
cdr3_aa: CASSPSLEREQFF
cdr3_nt: TGTGCCAGCTCACCTTCACTAGAACGTGAGCAGTTCTTC

j_call: TRBJ2-1
v_call: TRBV19
clone_size: .
d_call: TRBD1
cdr3_aa: CASSMWAGGSLTNEQFF
cdr3_nt: TGTGCCAGTAGTATGTGGGCAGGGGGATCATTAACCAATGAGCAGTTCTTC

j_call: TRBJ1-2
v_call: TRBV18
clone_size: .
d_call: .
cdr3_aa: CASSPQGGAGYGYTF
cdr3_nt: TGTGCCAGCTCACCCCAAGGCGGGGCCGGCTATGGCTACACCTTC

j_call: TRBJ1-1
v_call: TRBV29-1
clone_size: .
d_call: TRBD1
cdr3_aa: CSVRSWTGYTEAFF
cdr3_nt: TGCAGCGTAAGGAGCTGGACAGGGTACACTGAAGCTTTCTTT

j_call: TRBJ1-6
v_call: TRBV19
clone_size: .
d_call: .
cdr3_aa: CASSIGESSYNSPLHF
cdr3_nt: TGTGCCAGTAGTATAGGGGAGAGCTCCTATAATTCACCCCTCCACTTT

j_call: TRBJ2-5
v_call: TRBV2
clone_size: once
d_call: TRBD2
cdr3_aa: CASSYAGGGETQYF
cdr3_nt: TGTGCCAGCAGTTATGCGGGAGGTGGGGAGACCCAGTACTTC

j_call: TRBJ1-3
v_call: TRBV7-9
clone_size: .
d_call: .
cdr3_aa: CASSPEPGNTIYF
cdr3_nt: TGTGCCAGCAGCCCGGAGCCGGGAAACACCATATATTTT

j_call: TRBJ1-1
v_call: TRBV28
clone_size: .
d_call: .
cdr3_aa: CASSLPQDTEAFF
cdr3_nt: TGTGCCAGCAGTCTTCCACAGGACACTGAAGCTTTCTTT

j_call: TRBJ1-4
v_call: TRBV28
clone_size: few
d_call: TRBD1
cdr3_aa: CASTSPGQREKLFF
cdr3_nt: TGTGCCAGCACAAGCCCGGGACAGAGAGAAAAACTGTTTTTT

j_call: TRBJ2-2
v_call: TRBV3-1/TRBV3-2
clone_size: once
d_call: .
cdr3_aa: CASSPSGRSNTGELFF
cdr3_nt: TGTGCCAGCAGTCCAAGCGGGCGCTCGAACACCGGGGAGCTGTTTTTT

j_call: TRBJ1-2
v_call: TRBV2
clone_size: .
d_call: .
cdr3_aa: CASSEAGLGGYTF
cdr3_nt: TGTGCCAGCAGTGAAGCGGGACTGGGTGGCTACACCTTC

j_call: TRBJ1-5
v_call: TRBV2
clone_size: .
d_call: .
cdr3_aa: CASVPSQNQPQHF
cdr3_nt: TGTGCCAGCGTTCCGTCACAGAATCAGCCCCAGCATTTT

j_call: TRBJ2-1
v_call: TRBV3-1/TRBV3-2
clone_size: once
d_call: .
cdr3_aa: CASTSATGALSGEQFF
cdr3_nt: TGTGCCAGCACCTCTGCGACGGGAGCCCTTTCGGGTGAGCAGTTCTTC

j_call: TRBJ1-5
v_call: TRBV2
clone_size: .
d_call: .
cdr3_aa: CASSERGPDRPNQPQHF
cdr3_nt: TGTGCCAGCAGTGAAAGGGGCCCCGACAGGCCCAATCAGCCCCAGCATTTT

j_call: TRBJ2-3
v_call: TRBV18
clone_size: .
d_call: .
cdr3_aa: CASSPTTRTNTDTQYF
cdr3_nt: TGTGCCAGCTCACCCACCACCAGAACCAACACAGATACGCAGTATTTT

j_call: TRBJ1-1
v_call: TRBV7-9
clone_size: .
d_call: TRBD1
cdr3_aa: CASSNRGLSTEAFF
cdr3_nt: TGTGCCAGCAGCAACAGGGGGCTGAGCACTGAAGCTTTCTTT

j_call: TRBJ1-2
v_call: TRBV19
clone_size: .
d_call: TRBD1
cdr3_aa: CASNEGQDRGDGYTF
cdr3_nt: TGTGCCAGTAATGAGGGACAGGACAGGGGGGATGGCTACACCTTC

j_call: TRBJ2-1
v_call: TRBV19
clone_size: .
d_call: TRBD2
cdr3_aa: CASIPGPGLAGGRSYNEQFF
cdr3_nt: TGTGCCAGTATTCCGGGACCGGGACTAGCGGGGGGGCGATCCTACAATGAGCAGTTCTTC

j_call: TRBJ1-2
v_call: TRBV6-5
clone_size: .
d_call: .
cdr3_aa: CASSYNPEHYGYTF
cdr3_nt: TGTGCCAGCAGTTATAACCCGGAGCACTATGGCTACACCTTC

j_call: TRBJ2-1
v_call: TRBV7-9
clone_size: .
d_call: TRBD2
cdr3_aa: CASSPRLAANEQFF
cdr3_nt: TGTGCCAGCAGCCCACGACTAGCGGCGAATGAGCAGTTCTTC

j_call: TRBJ1-1
v_call: TRBV18
clone_size: .
d_call: .
cdr3_aa: CASSLDVNTEAFF
cdr3_nt: TGTGCCAGCTCACTAGATGTGAACACTGAAGCTTTCTTT

j_call: TRBJ2-5
v_call: TRBV7-2
clone_size: .
d_call: TRBD2
cdr3_aa: CASSLGSLAGVRETQYF
cdr3_nt: TGTGCCAGCAGCTTAGGATCACTAGCGGGAGTAAGAGAGACCCAGTACTTC

j_call: TRBJ1-6
v_call: TRBV3-1/TRBV3-2
clone_size: .
d_call: TRBD1
cdr3_aa: CASSARQGDNSPLHF
cdr3_nt: TGTGCCAGCAGTGCCCGACAGGGGGATAATTCACCCCTCCACTTT

j_call: TRBJ1-5
v_call: TRBV18
clone_size: .
d_call: .
cdr3_aa: CASSNDRNQPQHF
cdr3_nt: TGTGCCAGCTCGAACGACAGGAATCAGCCCCAGCATTTT

j_call: TRBJ1-1
v_call: TRBV27
clone_size: .
d_call: TRBD1
cdr3_aa: CASSRRGTVAFF
cdr3_nt: TGTGCCAGCAGCCGAAGGGGGACAGTAGCTTTCTTT

j_call: TRBJ1-4
v_call: TRBV9
clone_size: once
d_call: TRBD1
cdr3_aa: CASSVAQGATNEKLFF
cdr3_nt: TGTGCCAGCAGCGTAGCCCAGGGGGCAACTAATGAAAAACTGTTTTTT

j_call: TRBJ2-3
v_call: TRBV6-1
clone_size: .
d_call: .
cdr3_aa: CASSERTWSTDTQYF
cdr3_nt: TGTGCCAGCAGTGAAAGGACATGGAGCACAGATACGCAGTATTTT

j_call: TRBJ2-1
v_call: TRBV2
clone_size: .
d_call: .
cdr3_aa: CASSSTGNEQFF
cdr3_nt: TGTGCCAGCAGTTCGACAGGCAACGAGCAGTTCTTC

j_call: TRBJ1-1
v_call: TRBV11-3
clone_size: .
d_call: TRBD1
cdr3_aa: CASSSQGAGTEAFF
cdr3_nt: TGTGCCAGCAGCTCACAGGGGGCAGGCACTGAAGCTTTCTTT

j_call: TRBJ1-3
v_call: TRBV7-6
clone_size: .
d_call: TRBD1
cdr3_aa: CASGQGGFSGNTIYF
cdr3_nt: TGTGCCAGTGGGCAGGGGGGATTCTCTGGAAACACCATATATTTT

j_call: TRBJ2-1
v_call: TRBV2
clone_size: .
d_call: .
cdr3_aa: CASSEGAVYNEQFF
cdr3_nt: TGTGCCAGCAGTGAAGGGGCCGTGTACAATGAGCAGTTCTTC

j_call: TRBJ2-3
v_call: TRBV7-2
clone_size: once
d_call: .
cdr3_aa: CASSLGIKGVTDTQYF
cdr3_nt: TGTGCCAGCAGCTTAGGGATAAAGGGGGTAACAGATACGCAGTATTTT

j_call: TRBJ2-1
v_call: TRBV4-1
clone_size: .
d_call: .
cdr3_aa: CASSHSEWEQFF
cdr3_nt: TGCGCCAGCAGCCACTCGGAGTGGGAGCAGTTCTTC

j_call: TRBJ2-3
v_call: TRBV29-1
clone_size: .
d_call: .
cdr3_aa: CSVPLATSTDTQYF
cdr3_nt: TGCAGCGTCCCATTAGCTACTAGCACAGATACGCAGTATTTT

j_call: TRBJ2-7
v_call: TRBV29-1
clone_size: once
d_call: TRBD1
cdr3_aa: CSVDGQGAGEQYF
cdr3_nt: TGCAGCGTTGATGGACAGGGGGCAGGCGAGCAGTACTTC

j_call: TRBJ2-3
v_call: TRBV6-6
clone_size: .
d_call: TRBD2
cdr3_aa: CASSQGLAGGQYTQYF
cdr3_nt: TGTGCCAGCAGTCAAGGACTAGCGGGGGGGCAGTATACGCAGTATTTT

j_call: TRBJ2-1
v_call: TRBV9
clone_size: .
d_call: .
cdr3_aa: CASSFSRGGAHNEQFF
cdr3_nt: TGTGCCAGCAGCTTCTCGCGTGGGGGGGCGCACAATGAGCAGTTCTTC

j_call: TRBJ2-5
v_call: TRBV5-1
clone_size: few
d_call: TRBD1
cdr3_aa: CASTQGQQETQYF
cdr3_nt: TGCGCCAGCACCCAGGGACAGCAAGAGACCCAGTACTTC

j_call: TRBJ1-2
v_call: TRBV19
clone_size: .
d_call: TRBD1
cdr3_aa: CASSVDRAVGAGYTF
cdr3_nt: TGTGCCAGTAGTGTCGACAGGGCGGTGGGTGCTGGCTACACCTTC

j_call: TRBJ2-3
v_call: TRBV5-1
clone_size: once
d_call: .
cdr3_aa: CASSLGRGQTDTQYF
cdr3_nt: TGCGCCAGCAGCTTGGGGAGGGGGCAGACAGATACGCAGTATTTT

j_call: TRBJ2-3
v_call: TRBV27
clone_size: once
d_call: TRBD2
cdr3_aa: CASLGTLRGGTDTQYF
cdr3_nt: TGTGCCAGCCTCGGGACCTTGCGGGGGGGCACAGATACGCAGTATTTT

j_call: TRBJ1-5
v_call: TRBV28
clone_size: few
d_call: .
cdr3_aa: CASSLKYRQTSQRDNQPQHF
cdr3_nt: TGTGCCAGCAGTTTAAAGTATAGGCAGACCTCGCAACGGGACAATCAGCCCCAGCATTTT

j_call: TRBJ2-2
v_call: TRBV5-1
clone_size: .
d_call: .
cdr3_aa: CASSPGGSRTGELFF
cdr3_nt: TGCGCCAGCAGTCCTGGGGGGAGTCGCACCGGGGAGCTGTTTTTT

j_call: TRBJ2-2
v_call: TRBV7-3
clone_size: .
d_call: TRBD2
cdr3_aa: CASSASGPSHLYTGELFF
cdr3_nt: TGTGCCAGCAGCGCTAGCGGCCCCTCACATCTTTACACCGGGGAGCTGTTTTTT

j_call: TRBJ1-5
v_call: TRBV30
clone_size: once
d_call: .
cdr3_aa: CAWSATSSGQPQHF
cdr3_nt: TGTGCCTGGAGTGCGACATCGTCCGGACAGCCCCAGCATTTT

j_call: TRBJ1-5
v_call: TRBV4-3
clone_size: .
d_call: TRBD1
cdr3_aa: CASSRTVSTGTGHGNQPQHF
cdr3_nt: TGCGCCAGCAGCCGTACCGTATCAACCGGGACAGGGCACGGCAATCAGCCCCAGCATTTT

j_call: TRBJ1-3
v_call: TRBV15
clone_size: .
d_call: .
cdr3_aa: CATSRGLADGRDTIYF
cdr3_nt: TGTGCCACCAGCAGAGGTTTGGCAGACGGCCGGGACACCATATATTTT

j_call: TRBJ1-1
v_call: TRBV19
clone_size: .
d_call: TRBD1
cdr3_aa: CASSLGQGTEAFF
cdr3_nt: TGTGCCAGTAGTTTAGGACAGGGCACTGAAGCTTTCTTT

j_call: TRBJ1-4
v_call: TRBV7-9
clone_size: few
d_call: .
cdr3_aa: CASSLGTSNEKLFF
cdr3_nt: TGTGCCAGCAGCTTAGGGACAAGCAATGAAAAACTGTTTTTT

j_call: TRBJ1-4
v_call: TRBV7-2
clone_size: .
d_call: .
cdr3_aa: CASSLFSGINEKLFF
cdr3_nt: TGTGCCAGCAGCTTATTCTCAGGGATTAATGAAAAACTGTTTTTT

j_call: TRBJ1-1
v_call: TRBV7-2
clone_size: .
d_call: .
cdr3_aa: CASSWRTHLDTEAFF
cdr3_nt: TGTGCCAGCAGCTGGCGGACACATTTAGACACTGAAGCTTTCTTT

j_call: TRBJ1-2
v_call: TRBV28
clone_size: .
d_call: .
cdr3_aa: CASRRGGVGYTF
cdr3_nt: TGTGCCAGCAGACGAGGGGGGGTCGGCTACACCTTC

j_call: TRBJ2-7
v_call: TRBV7-2
clone_size: .
d_call: TRBD1
cdr3_aa: CASSLGTGVPYEQYF
cdr3_nt: TGTGCCAGCAGCTTAGGGACAGGGGTCCCCTACGAGCAGTACTTC